The source of this TCR beta chain is a study of T-cell memory formation after mild COVID-19. TCRdb re-called the 5' RACE reads with MiXCR, one entry per CDR3 protein. The sample comprises hundreds of thousands of distinct CDR3 sequences, 20% to 25% of which are singletons, and 7% to 9% rests with the top ten. This clonotype has just a few counts. What it binds is unknown. Whole-study results and caveats: SARS-CoV-2 specificity of second-wave clones peaking day 37 was unconfirmed. Detection of some responders pre-infection suggested pre-existing cross-reactive memory T cells participated.

The specimen was PBMCs or a T cell subset sorted from them (not recorded which). The TCR was taken from an adult woman who had mild COVID-19 (a few samples of this study predate the infection). Cell type and time point are not known.

CDR3: CASRWTGDETQYF. In DNA, the CDR3 is TGTGCCAGCAGGTGGACAGGGGACGAGACCCAGTACTTC. V gene TRBV12-3 or TRBV12-4 combines with J gene TRBJ2-5; 9 bases agree with TRBD1. CDR3 length: 13 amino acids. Trimming took 6 bases from V and 5 from J; bases not matched to a gene: 4.